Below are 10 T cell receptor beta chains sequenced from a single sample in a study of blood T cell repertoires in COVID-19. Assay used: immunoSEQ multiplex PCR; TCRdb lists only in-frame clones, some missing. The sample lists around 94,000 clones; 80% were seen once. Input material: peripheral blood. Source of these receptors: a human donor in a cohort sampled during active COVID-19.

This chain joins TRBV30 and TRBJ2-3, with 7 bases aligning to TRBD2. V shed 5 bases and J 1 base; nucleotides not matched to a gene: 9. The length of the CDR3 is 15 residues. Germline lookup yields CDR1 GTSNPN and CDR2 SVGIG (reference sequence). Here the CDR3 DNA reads TGTGCCTGGGGGAAGCGGGAAGGTGGCACAGATACGCAGTATTTT. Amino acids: CAWGKREGGTDTQYF.

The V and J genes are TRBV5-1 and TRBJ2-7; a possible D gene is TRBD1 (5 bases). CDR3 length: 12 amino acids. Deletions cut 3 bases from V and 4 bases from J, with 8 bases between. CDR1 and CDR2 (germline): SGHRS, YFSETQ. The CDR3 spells CASSSGSYEQYF. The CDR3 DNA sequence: TGCGCCAGCAGCTCAGGGTCTTACGAGCAGTACTTC.

CDR3 coding DNA: TGTGCCAGCAGTCTATGGGGTGGCGGGAGTGCGGGGGAGCTGTTTTTT. This gives the protein CASSLWGGGSAGELFF. This chain joins TRBV27 and TRBJ2-2; the match to TRBD2 covers 7 bases. The CDR3 has 16 residues. V shed 5 bases, J shed 8 bases, and the junction held 14 bases outside the gene matches. The germline V gene has CDR1 MNHEY and CDR2 SMNVEV (reference sequence).

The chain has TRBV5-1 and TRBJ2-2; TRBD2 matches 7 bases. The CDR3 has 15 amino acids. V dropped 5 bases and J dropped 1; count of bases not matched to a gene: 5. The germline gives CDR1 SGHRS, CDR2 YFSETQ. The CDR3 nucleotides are TGCGCCAGCAGGATGGCGGGAGTGAACACCGGGGAGCTGTTTTTT. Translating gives CASRMAGVNTGELFF. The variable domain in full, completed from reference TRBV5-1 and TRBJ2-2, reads KAGVTQTPRYLIKTRGQQVTLSCSPISGHRSVSWYQQTPGQGLQFLFEYFSETQRNKGNFPGRFSGRQFSNSRSEMNVSTLELGDSALYLCASRMAGVNTGELFFGEGSRLTVL.

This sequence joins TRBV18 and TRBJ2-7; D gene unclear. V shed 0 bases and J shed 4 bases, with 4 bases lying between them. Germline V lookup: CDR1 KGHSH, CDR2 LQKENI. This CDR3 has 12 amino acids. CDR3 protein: CASSPPSYEQYF. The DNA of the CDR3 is TGTGCCAGCTCACCACCCTCTTACGAGCAGTACTTC.

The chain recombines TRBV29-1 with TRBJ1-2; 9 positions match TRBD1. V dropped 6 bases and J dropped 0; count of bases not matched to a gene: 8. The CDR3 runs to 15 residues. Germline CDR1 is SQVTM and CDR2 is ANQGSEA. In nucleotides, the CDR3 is TGCAGCGTCTCAACAGGGGGCACAGCTAACTATGGCTACACCTTC. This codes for CSVSTGGTANYGYTF.

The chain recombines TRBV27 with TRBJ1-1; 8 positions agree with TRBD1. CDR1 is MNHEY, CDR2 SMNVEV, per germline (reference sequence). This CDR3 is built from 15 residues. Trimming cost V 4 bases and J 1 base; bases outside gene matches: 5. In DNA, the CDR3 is TGTGCCAGCAGTTCGGACAGGGCGGGGAACACTGAAGCTTTCTTT. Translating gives CASSSDRAGNTEAFF.

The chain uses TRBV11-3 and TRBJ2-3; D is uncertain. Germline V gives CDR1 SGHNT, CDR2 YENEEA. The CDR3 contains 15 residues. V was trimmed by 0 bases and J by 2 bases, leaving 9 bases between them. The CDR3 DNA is TGTGCCAGCAGCTTAGATGGTAGAGTCACAGATACGCAGTATTTT. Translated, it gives CASSLDGRVTDTQYF.

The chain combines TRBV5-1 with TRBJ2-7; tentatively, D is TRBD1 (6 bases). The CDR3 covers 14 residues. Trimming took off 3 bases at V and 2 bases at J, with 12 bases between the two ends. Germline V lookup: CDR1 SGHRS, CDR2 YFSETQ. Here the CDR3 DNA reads TGCGCCAGCAGCTGGACGACAGGAGCCTACGAGCAGTACTTC. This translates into CASSWTTGAYEQYF.

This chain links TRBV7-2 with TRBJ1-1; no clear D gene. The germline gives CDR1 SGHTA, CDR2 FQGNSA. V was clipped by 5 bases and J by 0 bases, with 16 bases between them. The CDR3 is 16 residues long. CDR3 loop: CASSLSRGNLNTEAFF. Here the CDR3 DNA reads TGTGCCAGCAGCCTAAGTCGAGGGAACCTGAACACTGAAGCTTTCTTT.